The present TCR beta chain was sequenced within a study of OX40 agonist ivuxolimab in advanced cancers. Study as a whole: Patients were 82.7% male with ages about 20 to 79, mean about 65. Study outcomes and limitations: At 0.1 to 3.0 mg/kg, CD4+ and CD8+ blood T cells expanded clonally by week 6.

Autoimmune disease history or systemic immunosuppression led to patient exclusion. Remarks on this clone: The antigen is undetermined.

The CDR3 sequence is 15 residues long. Deletions cut 4 bases from V and 4 bases from J, with 14 bases between. Germline assignment: CDR1 SGHNT and CDR2 YYREEE (reference sequence). The protocol was immunoSEQ multiplex PCR, while the TCRdb copy is restricted to in-frame clones and leaves out a portion. The data hold fewer than 100,000 clones, with roughly 91% observed a single time. This sample comprised CD4+ or CD8+ T cells sorted from blood, obtained in a trial of the OX40 agonist ivuxolimab. J is TRBJ2-2 and V is TRBV5-4, with TRBD1 as a possible D gene (6 bases). The origin of this receptor is an adult with an advanced solid tumor such as melanoma, head and neck, liver or kidney cancer. The CDR3: CASSLSSGVTGELFF. CDR3 sequence (DNA): TGTGCCAGCAGCCTCTCTTCAGGGGTCACCGGGGAGCTGTTTTTT.